This T cell receptor (beta chain) comes out of a study of T cell changes during pregnancy in multiple sclerosis. Generated by immunoSEQ multiplex PCR, the TCRdb table keeps only in-frame clones and is missing some. The data hold 20,000 to 25,000 clones, with more than 75% observed a single time. This receptor was obtained from a female donor with multiple sclerosis, enrolled in a pregnancy study. Sequencing was performed on CD8+ T cells from peripheral blood mononuclear cells, taken before pregnancy.

The CDR3 coding sequence is TGTGCCAGCAGCCCAGGCCCTTACAATGAGCAGTTCTTC. This sequence encodes CASSPGPYNEQFF. The chain links TRBV6-5 to TRBJ2-1, with unresolved D. The CDR3 sequence is 13 residues long. Deletions cut 6 bases from V and 4 bases from J, with 10 bases between. Germline V gene lookup returns CDR1 MNHEY and CDR2 SVGAGI.